This T cell receptor beta chain is from a study of T cell responses to AZD1222 COVID-19 vaccine (dated by TCRdb to about 2021). Regarding the complete study: Because spike-specific TCR depth and breadth did not differ between the two schedules, AZD1222 recipients who got a second dose at roughly 4 weeks were pooled with those who got a second dose at roughly 12 weeks. TCR sequencing covered roughly 230 trial participants: 200 to 220 given two doses of AZD1222 and some 25 given two doses of MenACWY control vaccine. Trial participants were enrolled into age subgroups of 18-55, 56-69 and 70-plus years, which contained 148, 28 and 57 TCR-sequenced participants, respectively. The paper as a whole reports these results and caveats: After two AZD1222 doses, both the breadth and the depth of spike-specific TCRs were significantly higher than at day 0 and than in MenACWY recipients. Conclusions about previously exposed vaccinees are limited because only five to seven AZD1222 recipients were SARS-CoV-2 seropositive at baseline. Because no samples from the day 14 peak response were available, repertoires could be characterized only after the peak T cell response. The vaccine-associated CD4 TCRs covered the entire spike protein, and the dominant responses fell in regions 160-218 and 743-854. Reportedly, close to half of the unique spike-specific TCRs recognized epitopes lying outside the regions that are mutated in the B.1.351 and B.1.1.7 variants. The 56-69-year group was small, and its depth increase did not reach significance, likely because of low power. Most participants were white British and females outnumbered males, and the authors suggested that clonal diversity may have been underestimated.

The sample's time point label, decoded: baseline before first vaccination. Samples from vaccinated people were obtained from the UK trials COV001 and COV002, which included a single-blind randomized controlled phase 2/3 trial of AZD1222 (ChAdOx1 nCoV-19) in healthy adults. For TCRbeta chain sequencing, PBMC samples from trial participants were taken at day 0 and at day 28 after the second dose. The CDR3 regions of human TCRbeta chains were analyzed by immunosequencing. Processing in the source paper ran as follows. TCRs in the repertoires were compared against a reference library of SARS-CoV-2-specific TCRs that had been generated with the MIRA antigen-specificity platform. Breadth was defined as the fraction of unique TCRs that were SARS-CoV-2-associated. Depth was defined as the fraction of total T cells that were SARS-CoV-2-associated. Using the MIRA data, every spike-specific TCR was mapped to the spike region that the TCR reacted to and assigned to either a CD4 or a CD8 class. Log10-transformed breadth and depth values were compared by one-way ANOVA with Sidak's multiple comparisons tests. Sourced from immuneACCESS, this table was stored by TCRdb with only in-frame sequences that have V and J called. A share of the clones is absent; for the studies checked, an unresolved V gene accounts for under half, and the remainder has no known explanation. The DNA gave D and trimming, while V, J and clone size come from that table. The sample records 150,000 or so clones, over 90% of which are singletons. The top ten clones comprise approximately 5% of the sample.

The CDR3 goes from the cysteine to the phenylalanine over 14 residues. Only the CDR3 DNA stays, 42 bases, in frame from base 1. The V and J ends are trimmed by 6 bases and 1 base, leaving 9 bases between them. CDR1 is given as WNHNN and CDR2 as SYGVQD, both from the germline V gene (reference sequence). As for this clone: Its antigen remains unidentified. Base qualities are not provided; no much larger clone lies one nucleotide away.

Sequencing used peripheral blood, obtained on day 0 of AZD1222 vaccination. The receptor's source is an adult in good health. The chain is made from TRBV10-1 and TRBJ2-2; the D gene is perhaps TRBD2, on 5 matching bases. CDR3 protein: CASSRDRNTGELFF. DNA sequence: TGCGCCAGCAGCCGGGATCGGAACACCGGGGAGCTGTTTTTT.